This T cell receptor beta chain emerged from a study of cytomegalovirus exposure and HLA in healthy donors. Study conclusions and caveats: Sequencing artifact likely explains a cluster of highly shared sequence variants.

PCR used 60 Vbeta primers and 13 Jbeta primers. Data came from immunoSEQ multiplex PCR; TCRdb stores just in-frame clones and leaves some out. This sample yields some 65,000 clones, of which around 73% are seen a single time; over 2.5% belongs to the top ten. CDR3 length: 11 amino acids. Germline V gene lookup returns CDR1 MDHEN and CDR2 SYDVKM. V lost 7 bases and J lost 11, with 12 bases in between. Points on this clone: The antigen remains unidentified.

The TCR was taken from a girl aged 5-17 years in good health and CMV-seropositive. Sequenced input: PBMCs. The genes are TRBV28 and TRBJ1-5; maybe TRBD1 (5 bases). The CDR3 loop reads CASTQGEAQHF. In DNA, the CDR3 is TGTGCCAGCACCCAGGGTGAGGCCCAGCATTTT.